This T cell receptor beta chain appears in the sequencing data of a study of blood T cell repertoires in COVID-19. Study at large: T cells, B-cell-depleted T cells, or PBMCs provided the cDNA or gDNA that served as material.

Source study methods: Reference gene primer amplification gave estimated nucleated cell counts. Assay used: immunoSEQ multiplex PCR; TCRdb lists only in-frame clones, some missing. V, J and clone size are taken as reported in that table, and D and trimming were inferred from the DNA itself. This sample has over 150,000 clones, with about 85% found just once. This CDR3 region has 15 residues. The germline CDR1 and CDR2 sequences are SGHDT and YYEEEE. With 0 bases removed from V and 4 bases from J, the gap between germline ends came to 13 bases. The clonotype originates from a man in his forties with acute or convalescent COVID-19. Sequencing was done on a sample of peripheral blood. The rearrangement links TRBV5-6 to TRBJ1-2, with TRBD1 as a possible D gene (6 bases). The CDR3 nucleotides are TGTGCCAGCAGCTTGGTGGACAGTAATATCTATGGCTACACCTTC. Translation gives CASSLVDSNIYGYTF.